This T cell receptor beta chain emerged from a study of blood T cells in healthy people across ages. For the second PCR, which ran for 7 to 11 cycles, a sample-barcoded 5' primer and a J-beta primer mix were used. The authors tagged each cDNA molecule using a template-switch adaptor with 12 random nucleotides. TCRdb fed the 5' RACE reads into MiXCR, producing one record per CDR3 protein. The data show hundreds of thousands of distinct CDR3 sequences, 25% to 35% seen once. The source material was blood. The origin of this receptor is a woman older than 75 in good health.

CDR3 DNA sequence: TGTGCCAGCAACCGCAGGACAGGGGAAGAGACCCAGTTCTTC. It codes for CASNRRTGEETQFF. The chain recombines TRBV7-2 with TRBJ2-5, with 9 bases lining up with TRBD1. The J call is uncertain, as TRBJ2-1 better fits the DNA end. Germline assignment: CDR1 SGHTA and CDR2 FQGNSA. The CDR3 has 14 amino acids.